The rows below give T cell receptor beta chains drawn from one sample of a study of OX40 agonist ivuxolimab in advanced cancers. The data were produced by immunoSEQ multiplex PCR, yet TCRdb's version contains in-frame clones alone and is incomplete. This table holds some 64,000 clones, about 88% found once. Here the sequenced sample was CD4+ or CD8+ T cells sorted from blood, taken in a trial of the OX40 agonist ivuxolimab. Receptor source: an adult with an advanced solid tumor such as melanoma, head and neck, liver or kidney cancer. The CDR3 runs from the conserved cysteine through the conserved F or W. Each record gives: V gene, CDR3 length, D gene, clone size, J gene, CDR3 DNA, CDR3 protein. A D gene is named only where the DNA matches it firmly. Where a row states a size, it is once, few, many or the class of an expanded clone; other rows omit it.

TRBV28	13	-	-	TRBJ2-5	TGTGCCAGCAGTTTTTGGGGGAGAGAGACCCAGTACTTC	CASSFWGRETQYF
TRBV27	16	TRBD2	-	TRBJ2-3	TGTGCCAGCAAATATTTAGCGGGATCATGGGCAGATACGCAGTATTTT	CASKYLAGSWADTQYF
TRBV4-1	14	-	-	TRBJ1-1	TGCGCCAGCAGCCAAGAGACGGGGGCCACTGAAGCTTTCTTT	CASSQETGATEAFF
TRBV15	15	TRBD1	-	TRBJ2-1	TGTGCCACCAGCAGAGATAGGGGGCCCTACAATGAGCAGTTCTTC	CATSRDRGPYNEQFF
TRBV7-7	13	TRBD1	-	TRBJ2-7	TGTGCTAGCAGCAGGGACAGGGAATTCGAGCAGTACTTC	CASSRDREFEQYF
TRBV4-1	15	-	-	TRBJ1-2	TGCGCCAGCAGCCAAGATTGGGCAGGACTGCGGGGCTACACCTTC	CASSQDWAGLRGYTF
TRBV7-9	15	-	once	TRBJ2-2	TGTGCCAGCGGCTCCATTAGAGGCCGCACCGGGGAGCTGTTTTTT	CASGSIRGRTGELFF
TRBV5-5	12	TRBD2	once	TRBJ2-1	TGTGCCAGCAGCTTGTCTGGGACTAGCTTGTTCTTC	CASSLSGTSLFF
TRBV5-4	13	-	-	TRBJ2-1	TGTGCCAGCAGCTTGGACAAATACAATGAGCAGTTCTTC	CASSLDKYNEQFF
TRBV29-1	14	TRBD2	-	TRBJ2-1	TGCAGCGCCTGGACTAGCGGACAATACAATGAGCAGTTCTTC	CSAWTSGQYNEQFF
TRBV7-9	16	TRBD1	-	TRBJ1-1	TGTGCCAGCAGCTTAGCGGGACAGGGCCGAGGGGATGAAGCTTTCTTT	CASSLAGQGRGDEAFF
TRBV7-2	14	TRBD2	-	TRBJ2-5	TGTGCCAGCAGCTCTGAAAGCGGGAGACAGACCCAGTACTTC	CASSSESGRQTQYF
TRBV5-1	15	-	-	TRBJ1-3	TGCGCCAGCAGCTACGGCAGAGGATCTGGAAACACCATATATTTT	CASSYGRGSGNTIYF
TRBV2	15	-	-	TRBJ1-2	TGTGCCAGCAGTGAAGGGCGCGGGGCGGGCTATGGCTACACCTTC	CASSEGRGAGYGYTF
TRBV5-4	13	TRBD1	-	TRBJ1-2	TGTGCCAGCAGCATTGGACAGGTTGGAGCCTACACCTTC	CASSIGQVGAYTF
TRBV4-1	17	-	-	TRBJ1-2	TGCGCCAGCAGCCAACAGCCCTCGGACACTAGGAGTAGGGGCTACACCTTC	CASSQQPSDTRSRGYTF
TRBV5-1	16	-	-	TRBJ1-5	TGCGCCAGCAGTCCGGGGGGACAACATAGCAATCAGCCCCAGCATTTT	CASSPGGQHSNQPQHF
TRBV7-3	14	TRBD2	-	TRBJ2-3	TGTGCCAGCTCGGCGGTGGGAGGGCAGGATACGCAGTATTTT	CASSAVGGQDTQYF
TRBV7-2	13	-	-	TRBJ2-3	TGTGCCAGCAGCTTAGGTCGTACAAATACGCAGTATTTT	CASSLGRTNTQYF
TRBV5-1	15	TRBD2	-	TRBJ2-2	TGCGCCAGCAGGCAGTCTAGCGGCAGCACCGGGGAGCTGTTTTTT	CASRQSSGSTGELFF
TRBV21-1	10	-	-	TRBJ1-3	TGTGCCAGCACCTCGTTCGCCATATATTTT	CASTSFAIYF
TRBV28	16	TRBD2	-	TRBJ2-3	TGTGCCAGCAGTTTGACTAGGGGCGGGAGGGGGGTTACGCAGTATTTT	CASSLTRGGRGVTQYF
TRBV28	12	-	-	TRBJ1-1	TGTGCCAGCAGTTTAGTGGAAACTGAAGCTTTCTTT	CASSLVETEAFF
TRBV7-7	13	-	-	TRBJ2-3	TGTGCTAGCAGCTTAGCGAGGGGGGATACGCAGTATTTT	CASSLARGDTQYF
TRBV5-4	15	-	-	TRBJ1-3	TGTGCCAGCAGCTTGGCAGGGGTTTCTGGAAACACCATATATTTT	CASSLAGVSGNTIYF
TRBV5-1	14	-	-	TRBJ2-7	TGCGCCAGCAGTTCGGACGAAGGGACCTACGAGCAGTACTTC	CASSSDEGTYEQYF
TRBV28	13	TRBD1	-	TRBJ1-3	TGTGCCTGCCGGGAGGGGGCAGGAAACACCATATATTTT	CACREGAGNTIYF
TRBV28	12	-	-	TRBJ2-2	TGTGCCAGCAGTTCTCGAACCGGGGAGCTGTTTTTT	CASSSRTGELFF
TRBV9	15	-	-	TRBJ2-6	TGTGCCAGCAGCGTAGCGGACTCGGGGGCCAACGTCCTGACTTTC	CASSVADSGANVLTF
TRBV28	12	-	-	TRBJ2-5	TGTGCCAGCAGTCGGCGGGAAGAGACCCAGTACTTC	CASSRREETQYF
TRBV4-1	14	-	once	TRBJ1-2	TGCGCCAGCAGCCAAGGGCTCCACGCCTCTGGCCACACCTTC	CASSQGLHASGHTF
TRBV11-2	14	-	-	TRBJ2-1	TGTGCCAGCAGCCCCCCGAGGGGCTACAATGAGCAGTTCTTC	CASSPPRGYNEQFF
TRBV28	15	-	-	TRBJ2-6	TGTGCCAGCAGCCCACAACCAGCTGGGGCCAACGTCCTGACTTTC	CASSPQPAGANVLTF
TRBV2	11	-	medium-sized	TRBJ1-4	TGTGCCAGCAGTGACACATCGAAACTGTTTTTT	CASSDTSKLFF
TRBV7-3	15	-	-	TRBJ2-6	TGTGCCAGCAGCGAGCCGGGACCAGGGGCCAACGTCCTGACTTTC	CASSEPGPGANVLTF
TRBV11-2	14	TRBD2	-	TRBJ2-3	TGTGCCAGCAGCTCGCCAGCGGGAGTGGATACGCAGTATTTT	CASSSPAGVDTQYF
TRBV10-3	16	TRBD1	once	TRBJ2-5	TGTGCCATCAGTGGGGGGGGACAGGGGAGGCAAGAGACCCAGTACTTC	CAISGGGQGRQETQYF
TRBV29-1	12	-	-	TRBJ2-7	TGCAACGTTGGCATTCCGGATGGCGAGCAGTACTTC	CNVGIPDGEQYF
TRBV2	15	TRBD1	-	TRBJ2-5	TGTGCCAGCAGCCTCATGGGACAGAACCAAGAGACCCAGTACTTC	CASSLMGQNQETQYF
TRBV29-1	12	-	-	TRBJ2-2	TGCAGCGTTGAAGGGGGCGGCGGGGAGCTGTTTTTT	CSVEGGGGELFF
TRBV28	17	TRBD1	-	TRBJ2-1	TGTGCCAGCAGTTCGAGAACCAGGGGGCCATTTCGAAATGAGCAGTTCTTC	CASSSRTRGPFRNEQFF